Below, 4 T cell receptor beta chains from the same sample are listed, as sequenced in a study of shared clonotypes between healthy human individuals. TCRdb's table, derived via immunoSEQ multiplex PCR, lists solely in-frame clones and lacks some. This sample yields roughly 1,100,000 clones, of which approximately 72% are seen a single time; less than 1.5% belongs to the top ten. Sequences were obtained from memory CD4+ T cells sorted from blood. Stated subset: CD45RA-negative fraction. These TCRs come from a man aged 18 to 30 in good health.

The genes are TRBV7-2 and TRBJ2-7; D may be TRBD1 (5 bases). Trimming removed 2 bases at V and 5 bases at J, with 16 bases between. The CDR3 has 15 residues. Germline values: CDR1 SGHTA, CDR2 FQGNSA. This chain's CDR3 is CASSLSQGIYHEQYF. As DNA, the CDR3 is TGTGCCAGCAGCTTAAGCCAGGGAATTTACCACGAGCAGTACTTC.

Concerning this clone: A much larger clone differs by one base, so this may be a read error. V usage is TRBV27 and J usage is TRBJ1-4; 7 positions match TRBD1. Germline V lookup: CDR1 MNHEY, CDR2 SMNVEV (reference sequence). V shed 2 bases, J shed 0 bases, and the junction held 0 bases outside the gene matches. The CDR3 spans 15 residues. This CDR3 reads CASSLTGATNEKLFF. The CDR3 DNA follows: TGTGCCAGCAGTTTAACAGGGGCAACTAATGAAAAACTGTTTTTT.

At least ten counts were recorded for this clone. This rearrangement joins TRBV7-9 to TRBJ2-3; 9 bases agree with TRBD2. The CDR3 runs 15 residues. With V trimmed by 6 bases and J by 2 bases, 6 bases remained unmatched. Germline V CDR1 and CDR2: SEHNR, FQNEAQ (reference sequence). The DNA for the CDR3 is TGTGCCAGCAGGGGACTAGCCCAATACACAGATACGCAGTATTTT. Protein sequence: CASRGLAQYTDTQYF.

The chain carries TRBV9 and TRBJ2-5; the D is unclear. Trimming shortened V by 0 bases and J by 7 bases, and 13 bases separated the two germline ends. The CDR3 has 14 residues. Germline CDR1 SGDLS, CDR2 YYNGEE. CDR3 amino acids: CASSVGSGLGTQYF. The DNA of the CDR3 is TGTGCCAGCAGCGTAGGCTCCGGTCTGGGGACCCAGTACTTC.